A selection of T cell receptor beta chains follows, all from one sample in a study of T cell responses to AZD1222 COVID-19 vaccine. The method was immunoSEQ multiplex PCR; TCRdb's version includes in-frame clones alone and lacks a portion of them. The repertoire holds around 150,000 clones, 90% to 95% seen once, with over 1% in the top ten. The material sequenced was peripheral blood, taken on day 0 of AZD1222 vaccination. These receptor sequences come from an adult in good health. Each CDR3 is given without its conserved first and last residue. Fields, in order: J gene, V gene, CDR3 protein.

J: TRBJ1-1; V: TRBV5-1; CDR3: ASSWKGDTEAF
J: TRBJ1-6; V: TRBV3-1/TRBV3-2; CDR3: ASSQAVDGSLH
J: TRBJ1-4; V: TRBV28; CDR3: ASSSRDINEKLF
J: TRBJ1-5; V: TRBV19; CDR3: ASSISRDSQPQH
J: TRBJ1-3; V: TRBV28; CDR3: ASSLGDRVGGNTIY
J: TRBJ2-2; V: TRBV4-2; CDR3: ASSQQTSGNTGELF
J: TRBJ1-2; V: TRBV3-1/TRBV3-2; CDR3: ASSETQGLYSNGYT
J: TRBJ2-5; V: TRBV9; CDR3: ASSPRSPSGGARETQY
J: TRBJ1-3; V: TRBV21-1; CDR3: ASSQAGRSRNTIY
J: TRBJ1-1; V: TRBV3-1/TRBV3-2; CDR3: ASSPLRTEGGTEAF
J: TRBJ1-2; V: TRBV6-5; CDR3: ASSYGGSTSNYGYT
J: TRBJ1-2; V: TRBV7-9; CDR3: ASSPRYQEG
J: TRBJ2-2; V: TRBV7-9; CDR3: ASSLPTSWSNYTGELF
J: TRBJ1-3; V: TRBV29-1; CDR3: SYRAGYSGNTIY
J: TRBJ1-1; V: TRBV7-9; CDR3: ASSFPLAAEAF
J: TRBJ2-5; V: TRBV7-2; CDR3: ASSTYYEETQY
J: TRBJ2-6; V: TRBV5-4; CDR3: ASSLQGGYSGANVLT
J: TRBJ1-6; V: TRBV4-2; CDR3: ASSQEKVTNSPLH
J: TRBJ1-1; V: TRBV28; CDR3: ASRAPGHQNTEAF
J: TRBJ1-1; V: TRBV19; CDR3: ASTLNPQGRGTEAF
J: TRBJ1-5; V: TRBV2; CDR3: ASSGGPPGGQPQH
J: TRBJ1-5; V: TRBV2; CDR3: ASSDLRERDQPQH
J: TRBJ1-1; V: TRBV7-9; CDR3: ASMILQGTEAF
J: TRBJ1-2; V: TRBV5-1; CDR3: ASSSLQGIYGYT
J: TRBJ2-2; V: TRBV27; CDR3: ASSLIPGLAGELF
J: TRBJ2-4; V: TRBV28; CDR3: ASSFPGLAAKNIQY
J: TRBJ1-4; V: TRBV28; CDR3: ASRMGQPNEKLF